This entry features one TCR beta chain sequence. Its antigen remains unidentified. This specimen comes from a study of T-cell reconstitution after alpha-beta-depleted transplantation in children. Unique molecular identifiers featured in how the TCRbeta library was prepared. A single record per CDR3 protein comes from TCRdb applying MiXCR to the PCR reads. The repertoire holds hundreds of thousands of distinct CDR3 sequences, roughly 16% seen once, with under 30% in the top ten. Findings and limits, study-wide: The origin of alpha-beta T cells about two months after transplant was reportedly several hundred expanded graft clones. For some patients, TCRbeta diversity was high at day 60 because of recipient T cells and thymic progenitors that survived. After one year, T-cell counts and TCRbeta diversity mostly came from new T cells.

V shed 1 base and J 8 bases; nucleotides not matched to a gene: 5. The CDR3 has 16 residues. CDR1 is SEHNR and CDR2 is FQNEAQ in the germline V gene (reference sequence). This sequence was found in a boy under two years old who had a stem cell transplant for Wiskott-Aldrich syndrome, so the T cells may come from the graft donor. The chain links TRBV7-9 to TRBJ2-1; TRBD2 agrees at 13 bases. The sequences come from PBMCs, mostly from graft donor cells, collected 360 days after TCRalphabeta/CD19-depleted stem cell transplant. The CDR3 bases are TGTGCCAGCAGCTTAGGGCGGACTAGCGGGAGCCATGAGCAGTTCTTC. Translated, it gives CASSLGRTSGSHEQFF.